These 24 T cell receptor beta chains originate from one sample sequenced in a study of blood T cell repertoires in COVID-19. Only in-frame clones appear in the TCRdb table, and some are missing; sequencing was by immunoSEQ multiplex PCR. This table holds tens of thousands of clones, around 87% found once. Sequenced material: PBMCs or T cells enriched from blood (not recorded which). The origin of the receptors is a woman between 50 and 59 years old who had recovered from COVID-19.

The chain employs TRBV10-3 and TRBJ1-1; 8 nucleotides agree with TRBD1. The CDR3 runs to 16 residues. Trimming removed 4 bases from V and 0 bases from J; junction bases left unmatched: 7. Germline assignment: CDR1 ENHRY and CDR2 SYGVKD. CDR3 DNA sequence: TGTGCCATCAGTGGGCAGGGGGCTCACATGAACACTGAAGCTTTCTTT. This encodes CAISGQGAHMNTEAFF.

V usage is TRBV5-6 and J usage is TRBJ2-7; D unclear. Germline V lookup: CDR1 SGHDT, CDR2 YYEEEE. The CDR3 runs 16 residues. Trimming took 1 base from V and 6 from J, leaving 20 bases between them. CDR3 nucleotide sequence: TGTGCCAGCAGCTTGTTTCTGGCCGGCTCAGGTAGCGAGCAGTACTTC. Translation gives CASSLFLAGSGSEQYF.

The chain carries TRBV27 and TRBJ2-5, with D perhaps TRBD2 (7 bases). This CDR3 comprises 16 residues. Germline CDR1 MNHEY, CDR2 SMNVEV (reference sequence). V gave up 2 bases and J gave up 7 bases, with 20 bases separating them. The CDR3 is CASSLEGGPVIGTQYF. The CDR3 DNA sequence: TGTGCCAGCAGTTTAGAGGGGGGGCCCGTCATTGGGACCCAGTACTTC.

This rearrangement joins TRBV27 to TRBJ2-2, with D perhaps TRBD2 (6 bases). Germline-derived CDR1 and CDR2 are MNHEY and SMNVEV (reference sequence). The V and J ends lost 2 bases and 2 bases respectively, with 9 bases between them. The length of the CDR3 is 15 residues. The CDR3 protein is CASSLRRANTGELFF. CDR3 nucleotides: TGTGCCAGCAGTTTACGGAGGGCCAACACCGGGGAGCTGTTTTTT.

The chain carries TRBV30 and TRBJ1-1; D is uncertain. The CDR3 is 13 residues long. Per germline, CDR1 GTSNPN and CDR2 SVGIG (reference sequence). V lost 4 bases, J lost 3 bases, and 12 bases lay in between. The CDR3 sequence: CAWTVVIDTEAFF. Written as DNA, the CDR3 is TGTGCCTGGACGGTCGTAATTGACACTGAAGCTTTCTTT.

The chain couples TRBV6-1 to TRBJ1-1, with D tentatively TRBD1 (6 bases). Germline CDR1 is MNHNS and CDR2 is SASEGT. This CDR3 region has 15 residues. V lost 0 bases, J lost 5 bases, and 13 bases lay in between. The CDR3 bases are TGTGCCAGCAGTGAAGCGCAAGGGACAAGGACTGAAGCTTTCTTT. Translation: CASSEAQGTRTEAFF.

The chain combines TRBV9 with TRBJ2-3; 8 nucleotides line up with TRBD1. The CDR3 length is 16 residues. The ends lost 0 bases at V and 0 bases at J; junction bases unmatched: 3. Germline-derived CDR1 and CDR2 are SGDLS and YYNGEE. CDR3 sequence (DNA): TGTGCCAGCAGCGTAGGGACAGGGTACAGCACAGATACGCAGTATTTT. This translates into CASSVGTGYSTDTQYF.

This sequence joins TRBV9 and TRBJ1-5; D is unresolved. The CDR3 sequence is 15 residues long. Germline V gives CDR1 SGDLS, CDR2 YYNGEE. V was clipped by 4 bases and J by 0 bases, with 11 bases between them. CDR3 sequence: CASSRSSDSNQPQHF. The CDR3 DNA reads as TGTGCCAGCAGCCGGTCCTCTGATAGCAATCAGCCCCAGCATTTT. Together with reference TRBV9 and TRBJ1-5, the CDR3 gives the full variable domain: DSGVTQTPKHLITATGQRVTLRCSPRSGDLSVYWYQQSLDQGLQFLIQYYNGEERAKGNILERFSAQQFPDLHSELNLSSLELGDSALYFCASSRSSDSNQPQHFGDGTRLSIL.

The chain uses TRBV5-4 and TRBJ2-2, with 9 nucleotides matching TRBD1. The junction had 9 bases not matched to a gene; V was cut back by 3 bases and J by 9 bases. The CDR3 is 15 amino acids. CDR1 and CDR2 from the germline V gene are SGHNT and YYREEE (reference sequence). In DNA, the CDR3 is TGTGCCAGCAGCTCTGGACAGGGGCTCGGGAGGGAGCTGTTTTTT. It translates to CASSSGQGLGRELFF. Full variable domain (rest looked up from reference TRBV5-4 and TRBJ2-2): ETGVTQSPTHLIKTRGQQVTLRCSSQSGHNTVSWYQQALGQGPQFIFQYYREEENGRGNFPPRFSGLQFPNYSSELNVNALELDDSALYLCASSSGQGLGRELFFGEGSRLTVL.

A few counts support this clone. DNA of the CDR3: TGTGCCAGCTCACCTGGCGGATTCTCAGGGAATCCTGGAAACACCATATATTTT. Residues: CASSPGGFSGNPGNTIYF. This sequence joins TRBV18 and TRBJ1-3; tentative D call: TRBD1 (5 bases). Trimming cost V 3 bases and J 2 bases, with 20 bases left between them. The CDR3 contains 18 residues. In germline, CDR1 is KGHSH, CDR2 LQKENI.

This chain links TRBV10-1 with TRBJ2-2; no definite D call. The CDR3 loop spans 16 amino acids. CDR1 is WNHNN, CDR2 SYGVQD, per germline (reference sequence). The V end lost 1 base, the J end lost 3 bases, and 12 bases lay between the germline ends. The DNA for the CDR3 is TGCGCCAGCAGTGAGTTCGCGACTGCCGACACCGGGGAGCTGTTTTTT. As protein: CASSEFATADTGELFF.

This chain connects TRBV7-2 to TRBJ2-7; TRBD1 is a possible D gene (6 bases). CDR3 length equals 13 residues. Between the trimmed V and J ends, which lost 5 bases and 5 bases, there was a span of 13 bases. CDR1 and CDR2 from the germline V gene are SGHTA and FQGNSA. The CDR3 region has the DNA TGTGCCAGCAGCAGGGACATGGTCAACGAGCAGTACTTC. As protein: CASSRDMVNEQYF.

The gene calls are TRBV29-1 and TRBJ1-1; D may be TRBD1 (5 bases). Trimming pared 4 bases from V and 1 base from J, leaving 10 bases between. The length of the CDR3 is 13 residues. Germline V gene data show CDR1 as SQVTM and CDR2 as ANQGSEA. The DNA for the CDR3 is TGCAGCGTTGCCTCGGGGGAGAACACTGAAGCTTTCTTT. It codes for CSVASGENTEAFF.

This clone occurred once. The rearrangement links TRBV7-2 to TRBJ1-2; D not resolved. CDR1 is SGHTA and CDR2 is FQGNSA in the germline V gene. There are 15 residues in the CDR3. The V end was cut by 5 bases, the J end by 1 base, with 14 bases between. The CDR3 loop is CASSPGQPRNYGYTF. The CDR3 DNA reads as TGTGCCAGCAGCCCTGGGCAGCCACGTAACTATGGCTACACCTTC.

V usage is TRBV20-1 and J usage is TRBJ2-1; no clear D. The CDR3 extends over 13 amino acids. V was shortened by 3 bases and J by 4 bases, with 10 bases between the two germline ends. Per germline, CDR1 DFQATT and CDR2 SNEGSKA (reference sequence). The CDR3 DNA follows: TGCAGTGCTAGTTTTTCAGCGTACAATGAGCAGTTCTTC. Encoded protein: CSASFSAYNEQFF.

V usage is TRBV5-1 and J usage is TRBJ2-1, with 11 bases fitting TRBD2. CDR1 and CDR2 (germline): SGHRS, YFSETQ. V trimming: 4 bases; J trimming: 6 bases; junction bases outside the gene matches: 6. The CDR3 runs 15 residues. The CDR3 protein is CASSTTSGVGNEQFF. In nucleotides, the CDR3 is TGCGCCAGCAGCACGACTAGCGGGGTCGGCAATGAGCAGTTCTTC.

On this clone: The junction does not match germline at one end; this may be a read error. CDR3 residues: CASSLARGGAYEQYF. The CDR3 coding sequence is TGTGCCAGCAGCTTAGCTCGCGGGGGGGCCTATGAGCAGTACTTC. The chain joins TRBV11-2 to TRBJ2-7; 9 bases align to TRBD2. Germline CDR1 is SGHAT and CDR2 is FQNNGV. The length of the CDR3 is 15 residues.

For the CDR3, the DNA is TGTGCCAGCAACGGGGGGGCAGATACGCAGTATTTT. Translation gives CASNGGADTQYF. The chain combines TRBV6-5 with TRBJ2-3, with TRBD2 matching over 8 bases. The CDR3 is made up of 12 amino acids. From germline, CDR1 is MNHEY and CDR2 SVGAGI. Trimming at V came to 7 bases and at J to 4 bases, leaving 1 base not matched to a gene.

This chain uses TRBV28 with TRBJ2-7; tentatively, D is TRBD1 (5 bases). Germline CDR1 reads MDHEN; CDR2 reads SYDVKM. The CDR3 has 14 residues. Trimming pared 3 bases from V and 7 bases from J, leaving 16 bases between. CDR3 protein: CASSLSQAGQEQYF. In DNA, the CDR3 is TGTGCCAGCAGTTTGAGCCAGGCAGGACAAGAGCAGTACTTC.

The rearrangement links TRBV28 to TRBJ1-6; no reliable D call. V was trimmed by 7 bases and J by 5 bases, leaving 18 bases between them. This CDR3 has 16 residues. Germline V CDR1 and CDR2: MDHEN, SYDVKM. The CDR3: CASTSGPGLNNSPLHF. CDR3 nucleotide sequence: TGTGCCAGCACCTCAGGCCCAGGTCTGAATAATTCACCCCTCCACTTT.

The chain is built from TRBV4-2 and TRBJ2-1; 8 nucleotides agree with TRBD2. Germline CDR1 and CDR2: LGHNA and YNFKEQ. This CDR3 has 19 residues. The ends lost 0 bases at V and 0 bases at J; junction bases unmatched: 10. CDR3 nucleotide sequence: TGTGCCAGCAGCCAAGATACTCGCGGGGGGCGGAGCTCCTACAATGAGCAGTTCTTC. Amino acids: CASSQDTRGGRSSYNEQFF.

In its sample, this clone was seen once. The chain carries TRBV18 and TRBJ2-5; TRBD1 agrees at 10 bases. The germline gives CDR1 KGHSH, CDR2 LQKENI. This CDR3 has 13 residues. V gave up 6 bases and J gave up 5 bases; unmatched junction bases: 3. This CDR3 reads CASSAGQGETQYF. The CDR3 nucleotides are TGTGCCAGCTCGGCGGGACAGGGGGAGACCCAGTACTTC.

V gene TRBV7-2 combines with J gene TRBJ2-1; tentatively, D is TRBD2 (6 bases). CDR3 length: 17 amino acids. Germline V lookup: CDR1 SGHTA, CDR2 FQGNSA. Trimming removed 2 bases at V and 10 bases at J, with 24 bases between. The chain's CDR3 is CASSLTRAWEESGEQFF. In DNA, the CDR3 is TGTGCCAGCAGCTTAACAAGAGCTTGGGAGGAATCTGGGGAGCAGTTCTTC.

This clone is labeled medium-sized. The V call is TRBV2, the J call TRBJ2-5; D unresolved. CDR1 and CDR2 (germline): SNHLY, FYNNEI. Trimming shortened V by 3 bases and J by 2 bases, and 4 bases separated the two germline ends. The CDR3 runs 12 residues. The CDR3 loop is CASSDLQETQYF. In nucleotides, the CDR3 is TGTGCCAGCAGTGATCTGCAAGAGACCCAGTACTTC.